This passage covers 29 T cell receptor beta chains from one sample sequenced in a study of T cells expressing NK-cell markers. For each CDR3 protein, TCRdb gives one entry from its re-call of the 5' RACE reads, without DNA. This sample's table reports 440,000 or so distinct CDR3 sequences. Sequenced: blood T cells: a sorted CD56 or NKG2C T cell subset, CD4+ or CD8+ T cells, or bulk PBMC T cells (not recorded which). Receptor source: a woman between 18 and 69 years old in good health.

The chain carries TRBV11-2 and TRBJ2-2. CDR1 is SGHAT, CDR2 FQNNGV, per germline. This CDR3 has 15 residues. The CDR3 protein is CASRWTAANTGELFF.

This chain links TRBV6-5 with TRBJ1-1. Germline loops: CDR1 MNHEY, CDR2 SVGAGI. The CDR3 spans 14 residues. The CDR3 loop reads CASSFTDRNTEAFF.

The J gene is TRBJ2-5, the V gene TRBV19. From germline, CDR1 is LNHDA and CDR2 SQIVND (reference sequence). This CDR3 is 13 amino acids long. CDR3 sequence reads: CASNPRLGETQYF.

The chain has TRBV4-3 and TRBJ2-3; the D call from TCRdb, TRBD1, cannot be confirmed without DNA. CDR3 length: 15 residues. Germline CDR1 and CDR2: LGHNA and YSLEER. The CDR3 spells CASSQDLGGADTQYF.

The gene calls are TRBV4-3 and TRBJ2-2. This CDR3 contains 15 residues. The V gene's germline CDR1 is LGHNA and CDR2 YSLEER. CDR3 protein: CASSHRFPNTGELFF.

V gene TRBV5-5 combines with J gene TRBJ2-1; the D call from TCRdb, TRBD1, cannot be confirmed without DNA. The CDR3 has 15 amino acids. Germline V gene lookup returns CDR1 SGHKS and CDR2 YYEKEE (reference sequence). The CDR3: CASSQEGTAYNEQFF.

CDR3 amino acids: CASRLTGTAPQETQYF. The chain uses TRBV28 and TRBJ2-5; TCRdb returns TRBD1, unconfirmable since there is no DNA. Per the germline V gene, CDR1 is MDHEN and CDR2 is SYDVKM. CDR3 length: 16 amino acids.

The rearrangement links TRBV18 to TRBJ1-1; TCRdb calls TRBD1, which cannot be checked without DNA. Germline V gives CDR1 KGHSH, CDR2 LQKENI. The CDR3 extends over 19 amino acids. The CDR3 here is CASSPAIIADRGQNTEAFF.

The chain is built from TRBV5-1 and TRBJ2-2. Per the germline V gene, CDR1 is SGHRS and CDR2 is YFSETQ. The CDR3 has 14 amino acids. CDR3 loop: CASSFAANTGELFF.

The V call is TRBV5-5, the J call TRBJ1-1. CDR1 and CDR2 (germline): SGHKS, YYEKEE (reference sequence). The CDR3 is 15 residues long. The chain's CDR3 is CASSLGGLKGTEAFF.

CDR3: CASSPWAGGSYNEQFF. The chain couples TRBV12-3 or TRBV12-4 to TRBJ2-1; TCRdb picks TRBD1, but there is no DNA to check that call. The CDR3 is 16 amino acids.

This rearrangement joins TRBV7-6 to TRBJ2-3; as DNA is missing, the TRBD1 call by TCRdb cannot be tested. The CDR3 is 15 amino acids. The germline V gene has CDR1 SGHVS and CDR2 FNYEAQ. The CDR3 loop is CASSLYPGSTDTQYF.

The chain carries TRBV29-1 and TRBJ2-7. The CDR3 contains 13 residues. Germline V gives CDR1 SQVTM, CDR2 ANQGSEA. The CDR3 sequence is CSVEGRTANEQYF.

V gene TRBV12-3 or TRBV12-4 combines with J gene TRBJ2-3. CDR3 size: 16 residues. CDR3 sequence: CASSPGPARGTDTQYF.

This chain uses TRBV25-1 with TRBJ2-3; TCRdb reports TRBD2, a call that lacks DNA to check it against. Germline-derived CDR1 and CDR2 are MGHDK and SYGVNS. The CDR3 is 11 residues long. The CDR3 reads CASSREDTQYF.

The chain joins TRBV15 to TRBJ2-1; lacking DNA, the TRBD2 call made by TCRdb goes unchecked. CDR1 and CDR2 (germline): LNHNV, YYDKDF (reference sequence). The length of the CDR3 is 16 residues. The CDR3 is CATMGASGSAGNEQFF.

V and J are TRBV11-2 and TRBJ2-7; TCRdb lists TRBD2, though no DNA is available to test this call. Germline CDR1 SGHAT, CDR2 FQNNGV. CDR3 size: 14 residues. This CDR3 reads CASSFTSGAYEQYF.

The chain combines TRBV12-3 or TRBV12-4 with TRBJ2-2; the D call of TRBD1 rests on TCRdb alone, since no DNA is present to check it. The CDR3 extends over 15 amino acids. The CDR3 sequence: CASSRSGTNTGELFF.

The chain combines TRBV18 with TRBJ2-7; no DNA is available, so the TRBD2 call from TCRdb remains unchecked. The germline V gene encodes CDR1 KGHSH and CDR2 LQKENI. The CDR3 has 14 residues. The CDR3 here is CASSPTSSVTEQYF.

CDR3 amino acids: CASGYGTEETQYF. The chain links TRBV12-5 to TRBJ2-5; absent DNA, TCRdb's TRBD1 call cannot be checked. The CDR3 covers 13 residues. Germline V gene data show CDR1 as LGHNT and CDR2 as FRNRAP.

The rearrangement uses TRBV7-9 and TRBJ2-3; TCRdb proposes TRBD1, but this gene call is untestable without DNA. From germline, CDR1 is SEHNR and CDR2 FQNEAQ (reference sequence). The CDR3 covers 17 residues. The CDR3 here is CASSGERGPPRTDTQYF.

This rearrangement joins TRBV6-5 to TRBJ2-5; TCRdb's D gene call, TRBD2, goes unchecked for lack of DNA. The CDR3 is made up of 18 amino acids. Germline lookup yields CDR1 MNHEY and CDR2 SVGAGI. The CDR3 spells CASSYGSFGASPRETQYF.

The chain employs TRBV5-1 and TRBJ2-1; TCRdb outputs TRBD1, but without DNA this stays unchecked. The germline gives CDR1 SGHRS, CDR2 YFSETQ. The CDR3 totals 16 residues. The CDR3 sequence: CASSLAEQGSYNEQFF.

V gene TRBV12-3 or TRBV12-4 combines with J gene TRBJ2-1; there is no DNA to check the TCRdb D call of TRBD1. The length of the CDR3 is 15 residues. The CDR3 loop reads CASTPGANDHNEQFF.

The V gene is TRBV29-1, the J gene TRBJ2-1; TCRdb names TRBD2, which stays unverified in the absence of DNA. Per germline, CDR1 SQVTM and CDR2 ANQGSEA. CDR3 length: 14 residues. The CDR3 protein is CSVDSGSRYNEQFF.

CDR3 residues: CSVVHGATAGANTGELFF. The V gene is TRBV29-1, the J gene TRBJ2-2; as DNA is missing, the TRBD1 call by TCRdb cannot be tested. Germline loops: CDR1 SQVTM, CDR2 ANQGSEA. The CDR3 extends over 18 amino acids.

The chain combines TRBV6-2 or TRBV6-3 with TRBJ2-1. Germline assignment: CDR1 MNHEY and CDR2 SVGEGT. The CDR3 covers 13 residues. The CDR3 loop is CASSYRSFDEQFF.

The chain carries TRBV5-1 and TRBJ2-2. Germline assignment: CDR1 SGHRS and CDR2 YFSETQ. This CDR3 spans 15 amino acids. This CDR3 is CASSWDVPNTGELFF.

The chain links TRBV15 to TRBJ2-7; lacking DNA, the TRBD2 call made by TCRdb goes unchecked. This CDR3 is 15 amino acids long. Germline CDR1 reads LNHNV; CDR2 reads YYDKDF (reference sequence). The CDR3: CATSRDGDSLYEQYF. The whole variable domain, remainder taken from reference TRBV15 and TRBJ2-7, is DAMVIQNPRYQVTQFGKPVTLSCSQTLNHNVMYWYQQKSSQAPKLLFHYYDKDFNNEADTPDNFQSRRPNTSFCFLDIRSPGLGDTAMYLCATSRDGDSLYEQYFGPGTRLTVT.